This entry lists 8 T cell receptor beta chains sequenced from one sample in a study of blood T cell repertoires in COVID-19. Produced via immunoSEQ multiplex PCR; TCRdb's table is partial and in-frame only. This table has about 33,000 clones, 88% appearing once. Input material: peripheral blood. The source is a human donor in a cohort sampled during active COVID-19.

The chain combines TRBV9 with TRBJ2-1; TRBD2 aligns across 11 bases. The length of the CDR3 is 19 residues. The junction had 10 bases not matched to a gene; V was cut back by 0 bases and J by 2 bases. The germline gives CDR1 SGDLS, CDR2 YYNGEE. The CDR3 nucleotides are TGTGCCAGCAGCGTAGTGGCTAGCGGGGGGTCCTTGCCCTACAATGAGCAGTTCTTC. Protein sequence: CASSVVASGGSLPYNEQFF.

The rearrangement links TRBV3-1 (or the pseudogene TRBV3-2) to TRBJ2-1, with 8 bases lining up with TRBD2. Germline V gene data show CDR1 as LGHDT and CDR2 as YNNKEL (reference sequence). The CDR3 contains 20 residues. J gave up 5 bases and V 4 bases, and 22 bases lay outside the gene matches. This chain's CDR3 is CASSPRWLGPPGGAHNEQFF. CDR3 DNA: TGTGCCAGCAGCCCCCGCTGGCTGGGCCCCCCGGGGGGGGCACACAATGAGCAGTTCTTC.

The genes are TRBV10-1 and TRBJ2-1; D possibly corresponds to TRBD1 (5 bases). Germline lookup yields CDR1 WNHNN and CDR2 SYGVQD (reference sequence). Trimming shortened V by 1 base and J by 7 bases, and 14 bases separated the two germline ends. The CDR3 has 15 residues. CDR3: CASSEFLGELNEQFF. CDR3 DNA: TGCGCCAGCAGTGAGTTCCTAGGGGAACTGAATGAGCAGTTCTTC.

This clone was seen only a few times. The V and J genes are TRBV5-5 and TRBJ2-3, with D possibly being TRBD2 (6 bases). With 4 bases removed from V and 5 bases from J, the gap between germline ends came to 14 bases. The CDR3 sequence is 14 residues long. CDR1 and CDR2 (germline): SGHKS, YYEKEE (reference sequence). The CDR3 loop reads CASSPTDYLDTQYF. In DNA, the CDR3 is TGTGCCAGCAGCCCCACGGACTACCTAGATACGCAGTATTTT.

The chain links TRBV5-4 to TRBJ2-1; D uncertain. CDR1 is SGHNT and CDR2 is YYREEE in the germline V gene (reference sequence). The CDR3 spans 14 residues. V lost 0 bases, J lost 3 bases, and 7 bases lay in between. The CDR3 sequence is CASSLEQVYNEQFF. The CDR3 DNA reads as TGTGCCAGCAGCTTGGAACAAGTCTACAATGAGCAGTTCTTC.

The gene calls are TRBV6-6 and TRBJ2-7, with TRBD2 as a possible D gene (6 bases). The germline V gene encodes CDR1 MNHNY and CDR2 SVGAGI (reference sequence). This CDR3 is built from 13 residues. V was cut by 11 bases and J by 0 bases, with 14 bases left in between. The CDR3: CAYSGGSSYEQYF. For the CDR3, the DNA is TGTGCCTACAGCGGAGGGAGCTCCTACGAGCAGTACTTC.

The chain has TRBV3-1 (or the pseudogene TRBV3-2) and TRBJ2-7, with D perhaps TRBD2 (5 bases). The CDR3 contains 13 residues. The ends were cut back, 0 bases at V and 7 bases at J, with 10 bases in the middle. Germline CDR1 and CDR2: LGHDT and YNNKEL (reference sequence). CDR3 region: CASSQDWRGEQYF. In DNA form, the CDR3 reads TGTGCCAGCAGCCAAGACTGGCGAGGGGAGCAGTACTTC.

This clone has a handful of counts. V is TRBV28 and J is TRBJ1-5; D gene unclear. This CDR3 region has 15 residues. Trimming cost V 2 bases and J 2 bases, with 10 bases left between them. The germline V gene has CDR1 MDHEN and CDR2 SYDVKM. The CDR3, as DNA: TGTGCCAGCAGTTTACGGGGATCGGGCAATCAGCCCCAGCATTTT. Residues: CASSLRGSGNQPQHF.